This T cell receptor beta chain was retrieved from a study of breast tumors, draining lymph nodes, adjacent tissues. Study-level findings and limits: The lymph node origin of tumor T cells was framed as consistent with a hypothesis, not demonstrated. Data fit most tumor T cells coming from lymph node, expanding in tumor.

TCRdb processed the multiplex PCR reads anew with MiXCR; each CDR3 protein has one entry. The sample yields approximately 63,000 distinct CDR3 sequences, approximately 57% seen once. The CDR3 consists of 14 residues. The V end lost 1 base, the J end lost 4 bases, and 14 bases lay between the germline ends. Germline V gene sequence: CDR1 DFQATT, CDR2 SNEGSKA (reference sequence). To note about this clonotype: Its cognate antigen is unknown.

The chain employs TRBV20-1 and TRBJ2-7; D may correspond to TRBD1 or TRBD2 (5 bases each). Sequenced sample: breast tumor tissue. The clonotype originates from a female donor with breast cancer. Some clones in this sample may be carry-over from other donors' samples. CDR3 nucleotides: TGCAGTGCTAGAGGAGGGGCAGGGCCGTACGAGCAGTACTTC. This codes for CSARGGAGPYEQYF.